Each of the 10 T cell receptor beta chains below was sequenced from the same sample in a study of T cell clonotyping in hematopoietic cell transplantation. Time point specified: recipient sample about 28 days before transplant, after cytoreduction. TCRdb keeps only in-frame clones here, not all; method: immunoSEQ multiplex PCR. The sample holds some 76,000 clones, about 95% seen once. The material was peripheral blood mononuclear cells, obtained before stem cell transplant. Every receptor here comes from a woman in her 50s with acute myeloid leukemia. Some clones in this sample may be carry-over from other donors' samples.

This clone occurred once. This chain uses TRBV6-5 with TRBJ1-1; D is undetermined. The CDR3 totals 12 residues. Germline V gene sequence: CDR1 MNHEY, CDR2 SVGAGI. Trimming cost V 3 bases and J 5 bases, with 7 bases left between them. The CDR3 DNA reads TGTGCCAGCAGTTATCAAAAAACTGAAGCTTTCTTT. Protein product: CASSYQKTEAFF.

The genes are TRBV19 and TRBJ2-4, with TRBD1 matching 7 bases. The ends lost 4 bases at V and 8 bases at J; junction bases unmatched: 11. CDR1 and CDR2 from the germline V gene are LNHDA and SQIVND (reference sequence). The CDR3 has 15 amino acids. Here the CDR3 DNA reads TGTGCCAGTAGTACATCGACAGGGCCGTCGGACATTCAGTACTTC. Translating gives CASSTSTGPSDIQYF.

The V gene is TRBV4-1, the J gene TRBJ2-3, with D maybe TRBD2 (6 bases). The germline V gene encodes CDR1 MGHRA and CDR2 YSYEKL. The V end was cut by 0 bases, the J end by 0 bases, with 13 bases between. CDR3 length: 17 residues. CDR3 DNA sequence: TGCGCCAGCAGCCAAGACAAGTCCGGGACTAGCACAGATACGCAGTATTTT. Translating gives CASSQDKSGTSTDTQYF.

The gene calls are TRBV30 and TRBJ1-2; 9 bases are a match to TRBD1. Germline V lookup: CDR1 GTSNPN, CDR2 SVGIG (reference sequence). The CDR3 has 14 residues. V lost 3 bases to trimming and J lost 4 bases; unmatched junction nucleotides: 6. As DNA, the CDR3 is TGTGCCTGGAGCAACAGGGGGCGCCGCTATGGCTACACCTTC. Protein: CAWSNRGRRYGYTF.

The chain links TRBV2 to TRBJ2-3, with 10 bases lining up with TRBD2. The CDR3 spans 15 residues. Trimming removed 5 bases from V and 5 bases from J; junction bases left unmatched: 7. The germline gives CDR1 SNHLY, CDR2 FYNNEI. The CDR3 region has the DNA TGTGCCAGCAGTCCTCGAGCGGGGGGGGGAGATACGCAGTATTTT. Translating it yields CASSPRAGGGDTQYF. The whole variable domain, remainder taken from reference TRBV2 and TRBJ2-3, is EPEVTQTPSHQVTQMGQEVILRCVPISNHLYFYWYRQILGQKVEFLVSFYNNEISEKSEIFDDQFSVERPDGSNFTLKIRSTKLEDSAMYFCASSPRAGGGDTQYFGPGTRLTVL.

The CDR3 protein is CASSQDTAGAVLDTQYF. Written as DNA, the CDR3 is TGCGCCAGCAGCCAAGATACCGCAGGGGCGGTGCTAGATACGCAGTATTTT. The V gene is TRBV4-1, the J gene TRBJ2-3; D may be TRBD1 (6 bases). The CDR3 extends over 17 amino acids. Germline V gene lookup returns CDR1 MGHRA and CDR2 YSYEKL. Trimming removed 0 bases at V and 5 bases at J, with 18 bases between.

The gene calls are TRBV5-1 and TRBJ2-7; tentative D call: TRBD1 (5 bases). This CDR3 region has 16 residues. V lost 1 base and J 1 base, leaving 15 bases between the germline ends. Germline V CDR1 and CDR2: SGHRS, YFSETQ. CDR3 DNA sequence: TGCGCCAGCAGCTTGTCAAAGGGGTCGAATTCCTACGAGCAGTACTTC. Translation gives CASSLSKGSNSYEQYF.

This chain uses TRBV5-1 with TRBJ1-1; the match to TRBD1 covers 10 bases. Losses at the gene ends were 3 bases for V and 4 bases for J; bases not matched to a gene: 12. Germline CDR1 reads SGHRS; CDR2 reads YFSETQ. The CDR3 has 17 amino acids. The CDR3 loop reads CASSSRRQGAASTEAFF. The CDR3 nucleotides read TGCGCCAGCAGCTCCCGGCGACAGGGGGCTGCGAGCACTGAAGCTTTCTTT.

The CDR3 loop is CASSPSTEPNEKLFF. The CDR3 nucleotides read TGTGCCAGCAGTCCCTCGACGGAACCCAATGAAAAACTGTTTTTT. The J gene is TRBJ1-4, the V gene TRBV28; no clear D. Between the trimmed V and J ends, which lost 5 bases and 5 bases, there was a span of 15 bases. This CDR3 is built from 15 residues. From germline, CDR1 is MDHEN and CDR2 SYDVKM.

The genes are TRBV6-1 and TRBJ2-5, with TRBD2 matching 7 bases. Germline CDR1 reads MNHNS; CDR2 reads SASEGT. This CDR3 has 14 amino acids. V lost 5 bases to trimming and J lost 3 bases; unmatched junction nucleotides: 6. CDR3 DNA sequence: TGTGCCAGCAGTACGCGGGGGAGGGAAGAGACCCAGTACTTC. Protein: CASSTRGREETQYF.